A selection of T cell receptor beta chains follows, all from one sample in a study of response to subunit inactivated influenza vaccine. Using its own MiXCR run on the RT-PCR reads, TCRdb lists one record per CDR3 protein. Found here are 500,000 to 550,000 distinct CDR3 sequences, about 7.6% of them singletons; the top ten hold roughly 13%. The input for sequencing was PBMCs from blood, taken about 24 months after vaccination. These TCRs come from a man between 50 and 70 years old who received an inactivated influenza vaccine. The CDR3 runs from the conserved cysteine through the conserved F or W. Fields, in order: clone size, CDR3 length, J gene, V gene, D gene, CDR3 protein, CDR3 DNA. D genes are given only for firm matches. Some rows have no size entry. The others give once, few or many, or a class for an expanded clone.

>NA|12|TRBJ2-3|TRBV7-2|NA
CASSLFEDTQYF
TGTGCCAGCAGCTTATTTGAAGATACGCAGTATTTT
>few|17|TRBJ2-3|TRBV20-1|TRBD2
CSAITPGLAGGQDTQYF
TGCAGTGCTATCACCCCGGGACTAGCGGGGGGGCAAGATACGCAGTATTTT
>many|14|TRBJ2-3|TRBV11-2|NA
CASSSGQGLDTQYF
TGTGCCAGCAGCTCCGGTCAGGGGTTAGATACGCAGTATTTT
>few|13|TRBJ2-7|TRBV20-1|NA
CSASRELGYEQYF
TGCAGTGCTAGTCGGGAGTTAGGATACGAGCAGTACTTC
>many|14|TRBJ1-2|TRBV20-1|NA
CSAIDRDLNYGYTF
TGCAGTGCTATAGACCGGGACCTAAACTATGGCTACACCTTC
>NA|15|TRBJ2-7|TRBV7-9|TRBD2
CASSPLSGSLDEQYF
TGTGCCAGCAGCCCCCTTAGCGGGAGTCTGGACGAGCAGTACTTC
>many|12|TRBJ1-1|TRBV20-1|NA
CSTRQANTEAFF
TGCAGTACAAGACAGGCTAACACTGAAGCTTTCTTT
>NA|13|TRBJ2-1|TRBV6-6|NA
CASHQSSYNEQFF
TGTGCCAGTCACCAGAGCTCCTACAATGAGCAGTTCTTC
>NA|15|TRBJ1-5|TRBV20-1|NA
CSARPGRGSNQPQHF
TGCAGTGCTCGGCCGGGCCGCGGTAGCAATCAGCCCCAGCATTTT
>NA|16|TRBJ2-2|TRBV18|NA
CASSPPWGRGTGELFF
TGTGCCAGCTCACCACCCTGGGGGCGAGGCACCGGGGAGCTGTTTTTT
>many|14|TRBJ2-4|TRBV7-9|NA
CASSVSSGGNIQYF
TGTGCCAGCAGCGTAAGCTCCGGAGGTAACATTCAGTACTTC
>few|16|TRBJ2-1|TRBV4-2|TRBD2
CASSQGLAGGPNEQFF
TGTGCCAGCAGCCAAGGGCTAGCGGGAGGGCCGAATGAGCAGTTCTTC
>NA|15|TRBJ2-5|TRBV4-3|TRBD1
CASSQAGTGQETQYF
TGCGCCAGCAGCCAGGCCGGGACAGGCCAAGAGACCCAGTACTTC
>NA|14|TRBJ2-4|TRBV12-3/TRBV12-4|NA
CASNSETAKNIQYF
TGTGCCAGCAACTCGGAGACAGCTAAAAACATTCAGTACTTC
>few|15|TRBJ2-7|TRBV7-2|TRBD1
CASSYLGQGIGEQYF
TGTGCCAGCAGCTATTTGGGACAGGGTATAGGCGAGCAGTACTTC
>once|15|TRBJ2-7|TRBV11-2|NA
CASRPFAFTPYEQYF
TGTGCCAGCCGCCCCTTTGCATTCACCCCCTACGAGCAGTACTTC
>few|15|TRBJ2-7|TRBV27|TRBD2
CASSSWTSGSYEQYF
TGTGCCAGCAGTTCTTGGACTAGCGGGAGTTACGAGCAGTACTTC